This TCR beta chain was sequenced during a study of preoperative IRX-2 immunotherapy in early breast cancer. TCRdb's copy holds only in-frame clones and misses some; the assay was immunoSEQ multiplex PCR. The sample shows tens of thousands of clones, approximately 83% of them seen only once. There are a few counts of this clone. This CDR3 comprises 12 residues. CDR1 and CDR2 from the germline V gene are MNHGY and SAAAGT. With 5 bases removed from V and 3 bases from J, the gap between germline ends came to 8 bases. Treatment described: preoperative locoregional IRX-2 cytokine immunotherapy. This chain links TRBV6-8 with TRBJ2-7, with a possible D match to TRBD2 (6 bases). This receptor was obtained from a human donor with breast cancer. The sample was gathered from a patient treated with IRX-2 immunotherapy. CDR3 amino acids: CASSPTSYEQYF. The CDR3 coding sequence is TGTGCCAGCAGTCCGACTAGCTACGAGCAGTACTTC.